This TCR beta chain was identified during a study of naive CD8 T cells in extremely preterm neonates. The study, taken as a whole, reports: Preterm neonate repertoires were significantly less rich by iChao1 than others. The authors flagged variable productive template counts in preterm samples. Compared with older groups, preterm CDR3s were shorter, with fewer N additions and less trimming.

With regard to this clone: Antigen: not known.

Sequencing used immunoSEQ multiplex PCR; TCRdb keeps in-frame clones, though not all of them. Of about 5,200 clones in the sample, around 97% were seen once. Each sample had roughly 18,000–100,000 sorted naive CD8+ T cells. This CDR3 is 15 amino acids long. Germline CDR1 WSHSY, CDR2 SAAADI. V lost 8 bases, J lost 0 bases, and 16 bases lay in between. The V gene is TRBV10-2, the J gene TRBJ1-1; a possible D gene is TRBD1 (6 bases). The source material was naive CD8+ T cells from blood. This TCR was recovered from a human donor in good health. The CDR3 here is CASVDADSMNTEAFF. The CDR3 DNA reads TGCGCCAGCGTGGATGCGGACAGTATGAACACTGAAGCTTTCTTT.